This record concerns one T cell receptor (beta chain) sequence. This clone was counted only a few times. No antigen is known for it. No qualities accompany the bases; no much larger clone lies one base away. CDR1 is given as LGHNA and CDR2 as YNFKEQ, both from the germline V gene. The CDR3 runs 14 residues from the cysteine to the phenylalanine. Of the read, only the CDR3 DNA is kept; its 42 bases are in frame from base 1. The trim is 5 bases for V and 2 bases for J, with a gap of 13 bases between the germline ends. The sample comes from a study of cytomegalovirus exposure and HLA in healthy donors (dated by TCRdb to 2016 to 2017). For context, the study as a whole: An earlier analysis of roughly 500 of the donors reported approximately 270 Gb of sequence data and 100 million to 130 million unique TCR beta sequences from approximately 180 million T cells. Five DR-DQ haplotypes were handled as single units for association and clustering because linkage in the cohort was strong. Besides the first cohort of around 670 subjects, a separate validation cohort made up of roughly 120 different subjects was used. To predict cytomegalovirus infection status, the study combined high-throughput TCR immunosequencing, statistical association of individual TCRs with disease status, and machine learning. The study was designed to test whether signatures of past pathogen exposure could be identified by cataloging public T cell receptors. A later genetic analysis used genome-wide SNP genotypes for about 55% of the 666 donors, treating that subset as a discovery cohort. Rather than using new phenotypic data, the later analysis identified candidate immune exposures from TCR beta sequences and from how often those sequences occurred across donors. Of the approximately 400 genotyped donors, 80% to 90% were placed in the genetic ancestry cluster associated with self-reported Caucasian donors. In a later analysis, previously published TCR beta repertoires from fewer than 750 donors were re-analyzed and high-resolution HLA genotyping was added so that TCR occurrence patterns could be studied. An early release covering some 640 HLA-typed donors comprised about 310 gigabases of sequencing data and tens of millions of unique TCR sequences. Using immunosequencing, the study profiled T cell repertoires from 550 to 750 subjects and related those repertoires to cytomegalovirus serostatus. The number of typed donors differed by locus: about 629-630 for A, B, C, DRB1 and DQB1; roughly 510 for DQA1; around 580 for DPA1; and roughly 470 for DPB1. Alongside the repertoire data, information on donor age, sex, ethnicity and CMV serostatus was compiled. All discovery cohort repertoires had been generated on a single sequencing platform. An earlier analysis of around 580 of the donors used high-throughput TCR beta sequencing to judge whether each TCR beta V gene segment behaved as functional or pseudogenic. On average, 235,054 unique TCR beta nucleotide sequences were sequenced per donor among more than 350 genotyped donors of the cohort, with 15% to 20% of those sequences being non-productive. Both class I and class II loci were covered by HLA typing, at four-digit resolution. General conclusions and limits of the study: A later genetic analysis reported fewer N-insertions in productive TCRs among donors in an Asian-associated ancestry cluster than the approximately 700-donor mean. Linkage disequilibrium might explain the correlated functional status among segregating V segments, but an unknown experimental factor could not be excluded. Because HLA typing was unavailable for some donors at each locus, only the typed subset was used in association tests. A later analysis associated 16,951 TCR beta sequences with specific HLA alleles at a false discovery rate of 0.05. A cluster of highly shared sequence variants was judged likely to represent a technical artifact of the sequencing pipeline. A total of fewer than 200 TCR beta chains were listed by the study as associated with cytomegalovirus. The classifier was reported to diagnose cytomegalovirus status with high specificity and sensitivity in both the original cohort and the validation cohort. In a later analysis, most CMV-associated TCR beta chains were found to appear HLA-restricted, with HLA associations seemingly driven largely by CMV exposure. In a later analysis, the rate of TCR association differed among HLA loci, with DRB1 alleles having the most associated TCRs and HLA-C alleles having the fewest. Across donors, most TCR sequences were observed very rarely, whereas some public TCRs were present in many individuals. In a later analysis, HLA-associated TCR beta chains were found to be more clonally expanded and to have lower generation probabilities than equally common non-associated chains. In a later genetic analysis, a missense DCLRE1C variant was associated with V-gene and J-gene trimming of TCR beta chains, and the association was replicated in an independent cohort. This cohort had only TCR beta chains sequenced, and the lack of alpha or paired-chain data limited which features could be detected. Broadly in line with IMGT annotations, most TCR beta V segments showed up in productive rearrangements about 90% or about 30% of the time in an earlier analysis of several hundred of the donors. Immune exposure information for the cohort was limited to CMV serostatus. In vitro tests confirmed that a few of the cytomegalovirus-associated TCR beta chains recognize cytomegalovirus antigens. The authors suggested that the approach could potentially be generalized to other disease states and immunological phenotypes. A further reported finding was that TCR beta sequences accurately predicted the HLA-A and HLA-B alleles for most subjects in the first cohort. When HLA alleles, especially DR and DQ, strongly co-occurred, attributing TCR associations to individual alleles was difficult. A later analysis reported that several top co-occurrence clusters appeared linked to parvovirus B19, influenza, CMV and Epstein-Barr virus. The presence/absence analyses assumed that sequencing depth was roughly uniform across donors, and that assumption may not be true. Because counts were too low, seventeen rarely observed V segments, including chromosome 9 orphons, were left out of the earlier analysis of approximately 500 of the donors. The 87-base-pair reads could not distinguish some IMGT-functional V segments, including TRBV6-2 and TRBV6-3, so those segments were excluded.

In total, about 650 healthy bone marrow donors made up the cohort. At the time of sampling, all cohort members were nominally healthy, though unrecorded immune exposures were likely present. The donor was CMV seronegative and was included in the group of several hundred seronegative cohort members. Each donor provided a peripheral blood sample, and peripheral blood mononuclear cells were used for TCR beta sequencing. The Qiagen DNeasy Blood Extraction Kit was used to extract genomic DNA from the blood cell samples. Preparation of the library involved the immunoSEQ multiplex PCR assay. The multiplex PCR relied on a mix of 60 forward primers for TCR Vbeta segments and 13 reverse primers for TCR Jbeta segments. Amplification of the CDR3 region of rearranged TCR beta genes was performed with a multiplex PCR assay on genomic DNA. On the Illumina HiSeq System, the amplified TCR beta libraries were sequenced as 87-base-pair reads. For the original study's pipeline: Across the 670 or so repertoires, a later analysis counted 80 million or so unique TCR beta chains, approximately 10 million of which were shared by at least two donors. A nearest-neighbor algorithm error-corrected the raw reads and collapsed the reads into unique sequences, merging closely related sequences to remove PCR and sequencing errors. Alignment of CDR3 sequences to IMGT reference sequences was used to assign V, D and J gene segments. For a sequence to be retained, a match of at least six nucleotides was required to both a V gene segment and a J gene segment. A rearrangement counted as productive if the CDR3 had no stop codons and remained in frame with V and J, and every other rearrangement counted as non-productive. Following IMGT convention, CDR3 was defined as the stretch from the second conserved V-encoded cysteine to the conserved J-encoded phenylalanine. Sequences without an unambiguous match to a single V gene segment were excluded from the earlier analysis of almost 600 of the donors. In an earlier analysis of approximately 500 of the donors, a V segment was called functional when productive rearrangements were above 56.7%, and segregating when the standard deviation between donors exceeded 5%. To diagnose cytomegalovirus status from the catalog of TCR beta chain sequences, a statistical classification framework was built. A later analysis assigned V and J genes by comparing TCR nucleotide sequences with IMGT/GENE-DB human TR gene sequences. Using the TCRdist pipeline, a later analysis assigned CDR3 sequences along with most-parsimonious VDJ recombination scenarios. In a later analysis, each TCR beta chain was defined by its CDR3 amino acid sequence together with its V-gene family, and reads without a unique V-gene family were excluded. To address suspected cross-contamination and a sequencing artifact, a later analysis removed roughly 580 highly shared, low-generation-probability nucleotide sequences. A later analysis calculated a clonal expansion index for each public chain from normalized within-repertoire ranks of inferred template counts. Generation probabilities in a later analysis came from a VDJ recombination model fitted to out-of-frame rearrangements, and those results were checked against IGoR. In a later analysis, hypergeometric tests were used to score TCR-TCR, TCR-HLA and TCR-CMV co-occurrence, with a repertoire-size bias correction applied to TCR pairs. A later analysis estimated false discovery rates by permuting HLA or CMV assignments 20 times. In a later analysis, co-occurring TCRs were grouped using DBSCAN, with TCRdist sequence similarity added in when clustering inside HLA-allele-positive subsets. Repertoires with fewer than 30,000 or more than 120,000 public chains were left out of co-occurrence clustering, as were four to six repertoires with anomalous nucleotide sharing. In TCRdb, the immuneACCESS table is reduced to in-frame sequences with V and J assigned. These tables do not hold every clone; where another copy was compared, an unresolved V gene accounts for under half, and the others remain unexplained. The V and J calls and the clone size are those of that table, but D and trimming were determined from the DNA. The sample includes some 91,000 clones, with around 82% observed a single time. About 3.3% of the sample is held by the ten biggest clonotypes.

Sequenced: PBMCs. The clonotype was recovered from a man aged 35-49 years in good health and CMV-seronegative. The V and J genes are TRBV4-2 and TRBJ2-7; 6 matching bases give a weak D call of TRBD1. The CDR3 amino acid sequence is: CASSGTRDTYEQYF. The nucleotide sequence reads TGTGCCAGCAGCGGGACAAGGGACACCTACGAGCAGTACTTC.